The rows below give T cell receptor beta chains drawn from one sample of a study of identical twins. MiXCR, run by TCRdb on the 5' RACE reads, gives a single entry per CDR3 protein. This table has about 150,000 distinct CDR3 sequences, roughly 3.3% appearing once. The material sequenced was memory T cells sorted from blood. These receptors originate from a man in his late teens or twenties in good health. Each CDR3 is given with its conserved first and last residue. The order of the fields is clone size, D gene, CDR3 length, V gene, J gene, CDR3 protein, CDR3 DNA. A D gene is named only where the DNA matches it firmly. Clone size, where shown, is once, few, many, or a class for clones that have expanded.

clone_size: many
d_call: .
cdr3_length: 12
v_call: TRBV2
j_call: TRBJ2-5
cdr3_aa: CATTEGQETQYF
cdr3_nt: TGTGCCACTACTGAGGGCCAAGAGACCCAGTACTTC

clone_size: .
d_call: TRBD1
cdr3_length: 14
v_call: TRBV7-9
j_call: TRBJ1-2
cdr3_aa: CASSARDSPYGYTF
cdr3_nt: TGTGCCAGCAGCGCACGGGACAGCCCCTATGGCTACACCTTC

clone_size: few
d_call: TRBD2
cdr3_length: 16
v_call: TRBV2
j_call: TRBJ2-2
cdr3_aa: CASSEGGLAPTGELFF
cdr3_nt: TGTGCCAGCAGTGAGGGGGGACTAGCCCCTACCGGGGAGCTGTTTTTT

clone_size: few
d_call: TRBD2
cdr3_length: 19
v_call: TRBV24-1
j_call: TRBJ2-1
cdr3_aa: CATSDFSGTSGRAYNEQFF
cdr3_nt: TGTGCCACCAGTGATTTCTCCGGGACTAGCGGGAGGGCCTACAATGAGCAGTTCTTC

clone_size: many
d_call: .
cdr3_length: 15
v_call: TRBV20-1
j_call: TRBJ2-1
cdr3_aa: CSALGGASSYNEQFF
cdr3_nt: TGCAGTGCTCTCGGGGGAGCGAGCTCCTACAATGAGCAGTTCTTC

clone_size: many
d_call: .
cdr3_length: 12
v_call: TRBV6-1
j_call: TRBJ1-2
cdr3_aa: CASSRRGYGYTF
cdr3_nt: TGTGCCAGCAGCCGGAGGGGATATGGCTACACCTTC

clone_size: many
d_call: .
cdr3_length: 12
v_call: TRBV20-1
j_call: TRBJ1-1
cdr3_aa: CSAGPRNTEAFF
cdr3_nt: TGCAGCGCCGGACCGAGGAACACTGAAGCTTTCTTT

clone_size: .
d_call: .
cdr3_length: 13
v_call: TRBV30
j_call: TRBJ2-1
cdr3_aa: CAWSGRRHNEQFF
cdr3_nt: TGTGCCTGGAGTGGGAGGAGACACAATGAGCAGTTCTTC

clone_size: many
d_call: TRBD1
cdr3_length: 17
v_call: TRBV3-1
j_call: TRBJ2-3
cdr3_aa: CASSLRTGSVSRDTQYF
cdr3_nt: TGTGCCAGCAGCCTTCGGACAGGCTCGGTCTCCCGCGATACGCAGTATTTT

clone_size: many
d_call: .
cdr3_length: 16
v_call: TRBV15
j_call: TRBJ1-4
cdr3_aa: CATSPGLQATNEKLFF
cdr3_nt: TGTGCCACCAGCCCAGGACTCCAGGCAACTAATGAAAAACTGTTTTTT

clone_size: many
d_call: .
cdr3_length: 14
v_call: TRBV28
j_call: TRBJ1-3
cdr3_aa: CASRQGSSGNTIYF
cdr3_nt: TGTGCCAGCAGACAGGGAAGCTCTGGAAACACCATATATTTT

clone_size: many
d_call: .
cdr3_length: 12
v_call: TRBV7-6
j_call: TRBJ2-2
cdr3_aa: CASSSSSRELFF
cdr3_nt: TGTGCCAGCAGCTCGAGTAGCCGGGAGCTGTTTTTT

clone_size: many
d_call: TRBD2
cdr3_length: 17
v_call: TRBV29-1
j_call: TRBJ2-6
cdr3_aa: CSVERLAGNSGANVLTF
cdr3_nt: TGCAGCGTGGAACGACTAGCGGGGAACTCTGGGGCCAACGTCCTGACTTTC

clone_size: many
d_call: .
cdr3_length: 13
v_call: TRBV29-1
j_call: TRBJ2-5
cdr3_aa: CSVGAGPQETQYF
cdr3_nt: TGCAGCGTTGGGGCCGGACCCCAAGAGACCCAGTACTTC

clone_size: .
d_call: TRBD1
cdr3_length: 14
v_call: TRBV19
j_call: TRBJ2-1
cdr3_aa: CASTRDSVYNEQFF
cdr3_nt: TGTGCCAGTACCCGGGACAGCGTTTACAATGAGCAGTTCTTC

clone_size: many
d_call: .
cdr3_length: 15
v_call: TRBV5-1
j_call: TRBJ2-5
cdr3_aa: CASSPPGLREETQYF
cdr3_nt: TGCGCCAGCAGCCCCCCAGGTCTACGAGAAGAGACCCAGTACTTC

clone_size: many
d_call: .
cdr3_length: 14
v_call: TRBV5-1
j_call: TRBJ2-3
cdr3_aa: CASSRSLESDTQYF
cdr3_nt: TGCGCCAGCTCCCGGTCACTAGAATCAGATACGCAGTATTTT

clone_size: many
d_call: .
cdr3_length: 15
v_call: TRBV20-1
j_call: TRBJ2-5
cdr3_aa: CSARDGVGGKETQYF
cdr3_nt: TGCAGTGCTAGAGACGGTGTGGGAGGTAAAGAGACCCAGTACTTC

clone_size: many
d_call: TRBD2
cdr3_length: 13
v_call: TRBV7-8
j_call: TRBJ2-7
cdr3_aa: CASSLSGSYEQYF
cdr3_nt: TGTGCCAGCAGCCTTAGCGGGAGCTACGAGCAGTACTTC

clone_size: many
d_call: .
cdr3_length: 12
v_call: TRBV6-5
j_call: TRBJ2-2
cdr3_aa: CASREYTGELFF
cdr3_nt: TGTGCCAGCAGGGAGTACACCGGGGAGCTGTTTTTT

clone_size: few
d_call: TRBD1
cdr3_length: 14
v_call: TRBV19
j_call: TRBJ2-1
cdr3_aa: CASIAGTGTREQFF
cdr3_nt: TGTGCCAGTATTGCCGGGACAGGGACGCGTGAGCAGTTCTTC

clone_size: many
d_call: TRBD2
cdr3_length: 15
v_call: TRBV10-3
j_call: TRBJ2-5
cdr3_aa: CAISELAGASETQYF
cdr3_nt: TGTGCCATCAGTGAGTTGGCGGGAGCTTCGGAGACCCAGTACTTC

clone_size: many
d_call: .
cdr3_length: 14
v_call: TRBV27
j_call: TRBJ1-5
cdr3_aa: CASSPRTLDQPQHF
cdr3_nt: TGTGCCAGCAGTCCCCGCACGTTGGATCAGCCCCAGCATTTT

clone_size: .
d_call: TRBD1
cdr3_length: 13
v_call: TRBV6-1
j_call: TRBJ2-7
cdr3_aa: CASSDRGAYEQYF
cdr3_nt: TGTGCCAGCTCCGACAGGGGCGCCTACGAGCAGTACTTC

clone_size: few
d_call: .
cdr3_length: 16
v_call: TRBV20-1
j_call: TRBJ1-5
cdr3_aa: CSAMPGAGSSNQPQHF
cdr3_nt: TGCAGTGCCATGCCGGGAGCCGGATCGAGCAATCAGCCCCAGCATTTT